The clone carrying this T cell receptor beta chain came up a few times. As yet, its antigen is unknown. This sample is part of a study of T-cell reconstitution after alpha-beta-depleted transplantation in children. CDR3 length equals 14 residues. It was with unique molecular identifiers that the TCRbeta library was prepared. Each CDR3 protein gets one entry after TCRdb re-called the PCR reads with MiXCR. The top ten hold around 2% of the sample, which has fewer than 700,000 distinct CDR3 sequences, 13% seen once. Study-wide points: After one year, T-cell counts and TCRbeta diversity mostly came from new T cells. The high TCRbeta diversity at day 60 in some patients came from surviving recipient T cells and thymic progenitors. The study reportedly traced alpha-beta T cells about two months after transplant to several hundred expanded graft clones.

The chain combines TRBV21-1 with TRBJ2-5; the D call of TRBD2 is as the table states it, not checked on the DNA. TRBV21-1 is deemed a pseudogene. The sequence was collected from a male patient under 18 who had a stem cell transplant for acute myeloid leukemia, so the T cells may come from the graft donor. The sequencing used PBMCs, mostly from graft donor cells, collected 360 days after TCRalphabeta/CD19-depleted stem cell transplant. Here the CDR3 DNA reads TGTGCCAGCAGCAAAGAGGCAGGGAGGAAGACCCAGTACTTC. Its translation: CASSKEAGRKTQYF.